A single sample is the source of the 21 T cell receptor beta chains below, sequenced in a study of blood T cells in healthy people across ages. Primed by a sample-barcoded 5' primer and a J-beta primer mix, a second PCR proceeded for about 6 to 11 cycles. TCRdb re-called the 5' RACE reads with MiXCR, one entry per CDR3 protein. The sample lists under 2 million distinct CDR3 sequences, roughly 32% occurring once. Sequenced input: blood. The receptors come from a woman aged 30 to 39 in good health.

This sequence joins TRBV6-5 and TRBJ2-3; the D gene is possibly TRBD2 (6 bases). Germline loops: CDR1 MNHEY, CDR2 SVGAGI. The V gene lost 6 bases and the J gene lost 4 bases, with 17 bases spanning the gap. This CDR3 comprises 15 residues. The CDR3 sequence: CASREGTLGSDTQYF. CDR3 DNA: TGTGCCAGCAGAGAGGGGACTCTCGGCTCAGATACGCAGTATTTT.

This clonotype was seen only a few times. This chain joins TRBV12-3 or TRBV12-4 and TRBJ1-1, with a weak D call TRBD1 (6 bases). Trimming took 6 bases from V and 4 from J, leaving 15 bases between them. The CDR3 is 14 residues long. This chain's CDR3 is CASRLTGLGTEAFF. As DNA, the CDR3 is TGTGCCAGCAGACTCACAGGGTTGGGCACTGAAGCTTTCTTT.

In this sample, this clonotype turned up a few times. At one end the junction does not follow the germline gene, possibly because of a read error. CDR3 sequence: CSVEDGEGYYGGEPFF. In DNA form, the CDR3 reads TGCAGCGTTGAAGATGGGGAAGGGTATTATGGCGGGGAGCCGTTTTTT. This chain connects TRBV29-1 to TRBJ2-2; tentatively, D is TRBD2 (6 bases). CDR1 and CDR2 from the germline V gene are SQVTM and ANQGSEA. The CDR3 is 16 amino acids.

This clonotype was counted between two and nine times. V is TRBV5-4 and J is TRBJ2-5; tentative D call: TRBD2 (6 bases). This CDR3 spans 13 amino acids. Trimming left V 5 bases short and J 2 bases short, with 10 bases between. Germline CDR1 SGHNT, CDR2 YYREEE (reference sequence). The CDR3 DNA follows: TGTGCCAGCAGGGTAGCGGAACAAGAGACCCAGTACTTC. Its protein product is CASRVAEQETQYF.

This clonotype has ten or more counts. The chain uses TRBV29-1 and TRBJ1-5; tentative D call: TRBD1 (5 bases). V was cut by 6 bases and J by 7 bases, with 13 bases left in between. CDR1 and CDR2 from the germline V gene are SQVTM and ANQGSEA. The CDR3 is made up of 12 amino acids. The CDR3 DNA sequence: TGCAGCGTCATATTTCAGGGCCAGCCCCAGCATTTT. Its translation is CSVIFQGQPQHF.

This clonotype has at least ten counts. The V and J genes are TRBV29-1 and TRBJ2-7, with 10 nucleotides matching TRBD2. Germline V gives CDR1 SQVTM, CDR2 ANQGSEA. CDR3 length: 13 amino acids. V lost 6 bases to trimming and J lost 1 base; unmatched junction nucleotides: 3. CDR3 sequence reads: CSVSGRGSYEQYF. In DNA, the CDR3 is TGCAGCGTAAGCGGGAGGGGGTCCTACGAGCAGTACTTC.

About this clonotype itself: Possible read error: a much larger clone is one base away. The chain couples TRBV7-2 to TRBJ2-7; D is unclear. V was clipped by 5 bases and J by 7 bases, with 24 bases between them. Germline assignment: CDR1 SGHTA and CDR2 FQGNSA. CDR3 length equals 16 residues. CDR3: CASSQFMTSSYNEQYF. As DNA, the CDR3 is TGTGCCAGCAGCCAATTTATGACTTCCTCCTACAATGAGCAGTACTTC.

This chain links TRBV30 with TRBJ2-7; D uncertain. This CDR3 contains 15 residues. Germline lookup yields CDR1 GTSNPN and CDR2 SVGIG (reference sequence). V shed 3 bases and J shed 0 bases, with 15 bases lying between them. This chain's CDR3 is CAWRIDWGSSYEQYF. CDR3 DNA sequence: TGTGCCTGGAGAATAGATTGGGGAAGCTCCTACGAGCAGTACTTC.

This clonotype was detected only a few times. A read error may account for a junction end that differs from germline. The CDR3 reads CASSLMVGSPLHF. The CDR3, as DNA: TGTGCTAGCAGTTTAATGGTGGGGTCACCCCTCCACTTT. The chain has TRBV7-6 and TRBJ1-6, with D unresolved. CDR3 length: 13 residues. Germline V gene lookup returns CDR1 SGHVS and CDR2 FNYEAQ.

The chain is built from TRBV20-1 and TRBJ2-1; D remains unclear. The CDR3 extends over 10 amino acids. The V end was cut by 6 bases, the J end by 10 bases, with 10 bases between. The germline V gene has CDR1 DFQATT and CDR2 SNEGSKA (reference sequence). The CDR3 nucleotides read TGCAGTGCCAGCCTGGGGGAGCAGTTCTTC. It encodes CSASLGEQFF.

This clonotype was seen only a few times. The chain links TRBV9 to TRBJ2-2; a weak D match, TRBD2 (8 bases). The germline V gene encodes CDR1 SGDLS and CDR2 YYNGEE. The CDR3 contains 14 residues. The V end was cut by 4 bases, the J end by 7 bases, with 14 bases between. CDR3: CASSTGAGGGELFF. As DNA, the CDR3 is TGTGCCAGCAGCACAGGGGCGGGAGGCGGGGAGCTGTTTTTT.

The rearrangement joins TRBV20-1 to TRBJ1-2; 7 nucleotides agree with TRBD1. The CDR3 runs to 15 residues. V dropped 5 bases and J dropped 1; count of bases not matched to a gene: 10. Germline CDR1 and CDR2: DFQATT and SNEGSKA (reference sequence). CDR3 in amino acids: CSASTGTAFNYGYTF. In nucleotides, the CDR3 is TGCAGTGCTTCAACCGGGACAGCTTTTAACTATGGCTACACCTTC.

The J gene is TRBJ2-7, the V gene TRBV28; 11 bases are a match to TRBD1. The J segment lost 3 bases and the V segment lost 8 bases, leaving 6 bases of the junction unmatched. Germline values: CDR1 MDHEN, CDR2 SYDVKM. This CDR3 comprises 14 residues. The CDR3 region has the DNA TGTGCCAGCCTTTCCGGGACAGGGGGCTACGAGCAGTACTTC. It codes for CASLSGTGGYEQYF.

The chain couples TRBV10-3 to TRBJ2-5, with TRBD2 matching 11 bases. J was trimmed by 2 bases and V by 0 bases; bases with no gene match: 2. The CDR3 extends over 16 amino acids. In germline, CDR1 is ENHRY, CDR2 SYGVKD. CDR3: CAISESGTSGQETQYF. CDR3 sequence (DNA): TGTGCCATCAGTGAGTCTGGGACTAGCGGACAAGAGACCCAGTACTTC.

This sequence joins TRBV10-1 and TRBJ2-7; TRBD1 or TRBD2 may be the D gene (6 bases each). Germline V gene lookup returns CDR1 WNHNN and CDR2 SYGVQD (reference sequence). The CDR3 has 14 residues. V was shortened by 3 bases and J by 2 bases, with 11 bases between the two germline ends. The CDR3 protein is CASSEGGRPYEQYF. As DNA, the CDR3 is TGCGCCAGCAGTGAAGGGGGGCGACCCTACGAGCAGTACTTC.

This clonotype was seen only a few times. The V gene is TRBV27, the J gene TRBJ1-2; D is ambiguous. CDR1 and CDR2 (germline): MNHEY, SMNVEV (reference sequence). The CDR3 runs to 16 residues. The V end lost 5 bases, the J end lost 4 bases, and 20 bases lay between the germline ends. CDR3 amino acids: CASSDGESRMFYGYTF. In DNA form, the CDR3 reads TGTGCCAGCAGTGATGGGGAATCTCGCATGTTCTATGGCTACACCTTC.

This clonotype was detected many times. The chain recombines TRBV27 with TRBJ2-7, with D uncertain. This CDR3 contains 13 residues. Germline V gene lookup returns CDR1 MNHEY and CDR2 SMNVEV (reference sequence). Trimming cost V 4 bases and J 7 bases, with 14 bases left between them. The CDR3 loop is CASSSVPWGEQYF. The CDR3 coding sequence is TGTGCCAGCAGTTCTGTCCCCTGGGGTGAGCAGTACTTC.

This chain uses TRBV12-3 or TRBV12-4 with TRBJ2-1, with D unclear. The V gene lost 5 bases and the J gene lost 1 base, with 12 bases spanning the gap. The CDR3 has 15 amino acids. The CDR3 is CASSPPEPSYNEQFF. CDR3 bases: TGTGCCAGCAGTCCGCCGGAACCATCCTACAATGAGCAGTTCTTC.

The chain links TRBV12-3 or TRBV12-4 to TRBJ1-3, with 7 bases fitting TRBD1. CDR3 length equals 15 residues. After removal of 5 bases from V and 0 bases from J, the junction contained 4 bases not matched to a gene. CDR3 amino acids: CASSRDSLSGNTIYF. For the CDR3, the DNA is TGTGCCAGCAGTCGGGACAGCCTCTCTGGAAACACCATATATTTT.

The chain carries TRBV20-1 and TRBJ2-5; TRBD1 is a possible D gene (6 bases). Germline assignment: CDR1 DFQATT and CDR2 SNEGSKA (reference sequence). The V end lost 5 bases, the J end lost 4 bases, and 23 bases lay between the germline ends. This CDR3 has 16 amino acids. The CDR3 reads CSAGEVTGTGTETQYF. Here the CDR3 DNA reads TGCAGTGCTGGGGAAGTAACGGGAACAGGGACAGAGACCCAGTACTTC.

CDR3 sequence reads: CASSTLRVKGGSEAFF. The CDR3 DNA reads as TGTGCCAGCAGCACTCTAAGGGTCAAGGGGGGATCTGAAGCTTTCTTT. This chain uses TRBV3-1 with TRBJ1-1, with D tentatively TRBD1 (6 bases). Looked up from germline, CDR1 is LGHDT and CDR2 is YNNKEL (reference sequence). Trimming shortened V by 5 bases and J by 6 bases, and 22 bases separated the two germline ends. This CDR3 has 16 residues.